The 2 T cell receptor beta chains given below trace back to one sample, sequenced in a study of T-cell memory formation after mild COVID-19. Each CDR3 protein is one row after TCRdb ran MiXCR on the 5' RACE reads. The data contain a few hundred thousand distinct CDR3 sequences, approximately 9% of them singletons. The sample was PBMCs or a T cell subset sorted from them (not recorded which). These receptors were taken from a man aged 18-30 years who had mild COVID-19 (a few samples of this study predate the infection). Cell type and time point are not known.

The CDR3 DNA reads TGTGCCAGCAGCTCCTTAGAAGATACGCAGTATTTT. It yields the protein CASSSLEDTQYF. The chain couples TRBV7-9 to TRBJ2-3; D ambiguous. This CDR3 region has 12 residues. From germline, CDR1 is SEHNR and CDR2 FQNEAQ (reference sequence). Trimming left V 4 bases short and J 5 bases short, with 7 bases between.

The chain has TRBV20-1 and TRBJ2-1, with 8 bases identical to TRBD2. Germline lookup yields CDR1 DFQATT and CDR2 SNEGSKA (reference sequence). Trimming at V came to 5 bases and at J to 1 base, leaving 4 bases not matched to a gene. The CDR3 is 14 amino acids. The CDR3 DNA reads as TGCAGTGCTGGTGAGCGGGAGTCCTACAATGAGCAGTTCTTC. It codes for CSAGERESYNEQFF.